The 6 T cell receptor beta chains below all came from one sample that was sequenced in a study of cytomegalovirus exposure and HLA in healthy donors (dated by TCRdb to about 2017). The library was generated by the immunoSEQ multiplex PCR assay. For the multiplex PCR, a mixture combining 60 forward primers for TCR Vbeta segments and 13 reverse primers for TCR Jbeta segments was used. TCRdb holds this immuneACCESS table with in-frame rearrangements only. Some clones are missing; in checked studies, unresolved V genes explain under half, and the rest has no known cause. Counted in this sample were some 98,000 clones; 75% to 85% of them appeared once. Of the sample, approximately 11% is held by the ten largest clones. The sequenced sample was PBMCs. All receptors derive from a man younger than 35 in good health and CMV-seropositive.

The chain joins TRBV7-7 to TRBJ2-2, with D maybe TRBD2 (6 bases). V was clipped by 4 bases and J by 6 bases, with 18 bases between them. This CDR3 is built from 16 residues. Germline CDR1 reads SSHAT; CDR2 reads FNYEAQ (reference sequence). CDR3 amino acids: CASSSLGGADSGELFF. In nucleotides, the CDR3 is TGTGCCAGCAGCTCCCTCGGAGGGGCAGATTCCGGGGAGCTGTTTTTT.

V is TRBV2 and J is TRBJ1-5; 7 bases agree with TRBD1. The CDR3 loop spans 17 amino acids. Per the germline V gene, CDR1 is SNHLY and CDR2 is FYNNEI. V was pared by 6 bases and J by 1 base, with 12 bases of the junction left unmatched. CDR3 sequence: CASRASPGTVSNQPQHF. As DNA, the CDR3 is TGTGCCAGCAGAGCCTCCCCCGGGACAGTAAGCAATCAGCCCCAGCATTTT.

This clone was found once. This chain links TRBV9 with TRBJ2-3; D might be TRBD2 (5 bases). The V and J ends lost 4 bases and 1 base respectively, with 7 bases between them. Germline CDR1 SGDLS, CDR2 YYNGEE. The CDR3 loop spans 13 amino acids. The CDR3 DNA is TGTGCCAGCAGCCGGACTGGCACAGATACGCAGTATTTT. It codes for CASSRTGTDTQYF.

This clone was counted between two and nine times. The chain is built from TRBV7-9 and TRBJ1-1, with D maybe TRBD1 (5 bases). The CDR3 is 16 residues long. Germline CDR1 is SEHNR and CDR2 is FQNEAQ (reference sequence). V lost 2 bases to trimming and J lost 0 bases, with 13 bases between them. The CDR3 DNA follows: TGTGCCAGCAGCTTAATCCAGGGCCCTATGAACACTGAAGCTTTCTTT. It translates to CASSLIQGPMNTEAFF.

The rearrangement joins TRBV10-1 to TRBJ1-2, with 9 bases fitting TRBD1. This CDR3 is 13 amino acids long. The ends lost 5 bases at V and 5 bases at J; junction bases unmatched: 3. CDR1 and CDR2 from the germline V gene are WNHNN and SYGVQD (reference sequence). The DNA for the CDR3 is TGCGCCAGCAGTCGGGACAGGGTATATGGCTACACCTTC. Its translation: CASSRDRVYGYTF.

The J gene is TRBJ1-5, the V gene TRBV19; D is unresolved. The CDR3 spans 13 residues. V lost 10 bases and J lost 2, with 12 bases in between. Germline CDR1 reads LNHDA; CDR2 reads SQIVND (reference sequence). The CDR3 is CATNRQGNQPQHF. The CDR3 nucleotides are TGTGCCACCAACCGGCAGGGCAATCAGCCCCAGCATTTT.